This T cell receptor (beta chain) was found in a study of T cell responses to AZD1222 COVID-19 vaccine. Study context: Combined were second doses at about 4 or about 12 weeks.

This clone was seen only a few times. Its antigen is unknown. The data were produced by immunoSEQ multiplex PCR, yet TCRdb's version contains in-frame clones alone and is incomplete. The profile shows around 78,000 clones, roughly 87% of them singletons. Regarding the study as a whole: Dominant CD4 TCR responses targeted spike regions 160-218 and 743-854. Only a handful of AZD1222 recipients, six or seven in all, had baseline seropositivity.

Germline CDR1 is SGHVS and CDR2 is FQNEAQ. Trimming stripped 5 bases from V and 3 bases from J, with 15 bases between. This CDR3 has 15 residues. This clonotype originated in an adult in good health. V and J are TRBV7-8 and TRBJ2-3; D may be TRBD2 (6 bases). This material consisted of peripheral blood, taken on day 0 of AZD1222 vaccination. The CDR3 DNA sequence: TGTGCCAGCAGCCGATCAAGGGCGGGAACAGATACGCAGTATTTT. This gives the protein CASSRSRAGTDTQYF.